The 18 T cell receptor beta chains reported below all come from one sample, sequenced in a study of T cells after yellow fever vaccination. TCRdb reprocessed the 5' RACE reads via MiXCR and lists one record per CDR3 protein. The sample records 80,000 to 100,000 distinct CDR3 sequences, about 5.8% being singletons. Specimen: CD8+ T cells sorted from PBMCs, collected 10 days after the yellow fever booster vaccination. The receptors come from a man between 18 and 35 years old who received the YFV17D yellow fever vaccine.

The chain uses TRBV20-1 and TRBJ2-1; TRBD2 matches at 11 bases. With V trimmed by 0 bases and J by 10 bases, 8 bases remained unmatched. The CDR3 consists of 15 residues. Germline CDR1 DFQATT, CDR2 SNEGSKA (reference sequence). CDR3 residues: CSARDLAGGWMEQFF. CDR3 in DNA: TGCAGTGCTAGAGATCTAGCGGGGGGCTGGATGGAGCAGTTCTTC.

V and J are TRBV5-1 and TRBJ2-1; D gene ambiguous. The CDR3 is 16 amino acids. Trimming took off 0 bases at V and 4 bases at J, with 14 bases between the two ends. CDR1 is SGHRS, CDR2 YFSETQ, per germline. CDR3 sequence: CASSLAGRIWYNEQFF. CDR3 coding DNA: TGCGCCAGCAGCTTGGCCGGCCGGATCTGGTACAATGAGCAGTTCTTC. Supplemented by reference TRBV5-1 and TRBJ2-1, the full variable domain reads KAGVTQTPRYLIKTRGQQVTLSCSPISGHRSVSWYQQTPGQGLQFLFEYFSETQRNKGNFPGRFSGRQFSNSRSEMNVSTLELGDSALYLCASSLAGRIWYNEQFFGPGTRLTVL.

This clonotype was observed many times. The genes are TRBV7-9 and TRBJ2-1; possible D gene TRBD2, 6 bases. Trimming removed 4 bases at V and 2 bases at J, with 12 bases between. Germline lookup yields CDR1 SEHNR and CDR2 FQNEAQ (reference sequence). This CDR3 region has 15 residues. CDR3 region: CASSSVAGPYNEQFF. The CDR3 bases are TGTGCCAGCAGCTCCGTGGCGGGGCCCTACAATGAGCAGTTCTTC.

The J gene is TRBJ2-3, the V gene TRBV11-2, with 8 bases identical to TRBD1. This CDR3 is built from 14 residues. CDR1 is SGHAT, CDR2 FQNNGV, per germline. With V trimmed by 8 bases and J by 6 bases, 10 bases remained unmatched. The CDR3 protein is CASGGQGVGDTQYF. The DNA of the CDR3 is TGTGCCAGCGGTGGACAGGGCGTAGGTGATACGCAGTATTTT.

On this clonotype: One junction end does not reproduce the germline sequence, and a read error may be involved. The chain carries TRBV6-5 and TRBJ1-2; unclear D gene. In germline, CDR1 is MNHEY, CDR2 SVGAGI. The length of the CDR3 is 13 residues. In DNA form, the CDR3 reads TGTGCCAGCAGTCACTCACACAACTATGGCTACACCTTC. It yields the protein CASSHSHNYGYTF.

J is TRBJ2-3 and V is TRBV6-2 or TRBV6-3; 7 bases match TRBD1. In germline, CDR1 is MNHEY, CDR2 SVGEGT. The CDR3 consists of 14 residues. V trimming: 6 bases; J trimming: 7 bases; junction bases outside the gene matches: 10. CDR3 protein: CASSPGQAFYTQYF. The CDR3 nucleotides read TGTGCCAGCAGCCCTGGACAGGCCTTCTATACGCAGTATTTT.

The V call is TRBV7-3, the J call TRBJ1-1; D gene uncertain. This CDR3 is built from 15 residues. V gave up 5 bases and J gave up 0 bases, with 13 bases separating them. CDR1 SGHTA and CDR2 FQGTGA come from the germline V gene. CDR3 sequence reads: CASSLEGLMNTEAFF. CDR3 nucleotides: TGTGCCAGCAGCCTCGAGGGCCTAATGAACACTGAAGCTTTCTTT.

The chain joins TRBV20-1 to TRBJ2-5; TRBD1 matches 7 bases. CDR1 and CDR2 (germline): DFQATT, SNEGSKA (reference sequence). The trim removed 3 bases at V and 1 base at J, leaving 5 bases unmatched. The CDR3 covers 14 residues. This chain's CDR3 is CSARQGVTQETQYF. The CDR3 DNA reads as TGCAGTGCTAGGCAGGGGGTCACCCAAGAGACCCAGTACTTC.

The genes are TRBV7-9 and TRBJ1-1; D unresolved. The CDR3 runs 13 residues. Germline CDR1 SEHNR, CDR2 FQNEAQ (reference sequence). V lost 3 bases to trimming and J lost 1 base, with 6 bases between them. CDR3 sequence reads: CASSFRENTEAFF. DNA for the CDR3: TGTGCCAGCAGCTTTCGGGAGAACACTGAAGCTTTCTTT. The complete variable domain, with remaining parts taken from reference TRBV7-9 and TRBJ1-1, reads DTGVSQNPRHKITKRGQNVTFRCDPISEHNRLYWYRQTLGQGPEFLTYFQNEAQLEKSRLLSDRFSAERPKGSFSTLEIQRTEQGDSAMYLCASSFRENTEAFFGQGTRLTVV.

This chain uses TRBV30 with TRBJ2-3; D is unclear. This CDR3 region has 15 residues. Germline CDR1 GTSNPN, CDR2 SVGIG (reference sequence). The V gene lost 6 bases and the J gene lost 0 bases, with 16 bases spanning the gap. The CDR3 is CACATGGSSTDTQYF. Here the CDR3 DNA reads TGTGCCTGCGCTACGGGTGGGTCCAGCACAGATACGCAGTATTTT.

This clonotype was counted many times. The chain carries TRBV5-1 and TRBJ2-1; D perhaps matches TRBD2 (5 bases). The V and J ends lost 0 bases and 0 bases respectively, with 13 bases between them. CDR3 length equals 17 residues. Germline-derived CDR1 and CDR2 are SGHRS and YFSETQ. The CDR3: CASSLGESGSSYNEQFF. CDR3 DNA sequence: TGCGCCAGCAGCTTGGGGGAGAGCGGAAGCTCCTACAATGAGCAGTTCTTC.

This clonotype showed up many times. This rearrangement joins TRBV4-1 to TRBJ2-3; D not certain. The germline V and J ends were trimmed by 5 bases and 6 bases, with 12 bases remaining between them. CDR1 and CDR2 from the germline V gene are MGHRA and YSYEKL. CDR3 length equals 13 residues. The CDR3 DNA reads as TGCGCCAGCAGCTCGTCCTCTGTGGATACGCAGTATTTT. Protein sequence: CASSSSSVDTQYF.

This clonotype is medium-sized by share. J is TRBJ1-2 and V is TRBV7-9, with 11 nucleotides matching TRBD1. CDR3 length equals 14 residues. CDR1 and CDR2 from the germline V gene are SEHNR and FQNEAQ (reference sequence). The trim removed 5 bases at V and 6 bases at J, leaving 5 bases unmatched. The CDR3 loop reads CASSDGQGADGYTF. The CDR3 region has the DNA TGTGCCAGCAGCGACGGACAGGGGGCTGATGGCTACACCTTC.

This clonotype showed up many times. The J gene is TRBJ2-3, the V gene TRBV6-2 or TRBV6-3; 11 bases are a match to TRBD2. V gave up 6 bases and J gave up 0 bases; unmatched junction bases: 5. The CDR3 is 16 residues long. Germline lookup yields CDR1 MNHEY and CDR2 SVGEGT. The CDR3 is CASRPGTSGSTDTQYF. The DNA of the CDR3 is TGTGCCAGCAGACCCGGGACTAGCGGAAGCACAGATACGCAGTATTTT.

This clonotype was picked up a small number of times. The chain links TRBV4-1 to TRBJ1-4; 12 positions match TRBD1. Trimming took 1 base from V and 8 from J; bases not matched to a gene: 2. The CDR3 spans 15 residues. In germline, CDR1 is MGHRA, CDR2 YSYEKL. The CDR3 spells CASSQGDRGHEKLFF. The CDR3 DNA reads as TGCGCCAGCAGCCAAGGGGACAGGGGGCACGAAAAACTGTTTTTT.

The rearrangement links TRBV21-1 to TRBJ2-5; the table gives TRBD1 as D, unverified against the DNA. TRBV21-1 represents a pseudogene. The CDR3 sequence is 13 residues long. CDR3 DNA: TGTGCCCGGCAGGGGGGCCGGCAAGAGACCCAGTACTTC. Amino acid sequence: CARQGGRQETQYF.

This clonotype has just a few counts. The V and J genes are TRBV7-9 and TRBJ2-7, with no clear D. The CDR3 has 11 residues. Germline V gene data show CDR1 as SEHNR and CDR2 as FQNEAQ (reference sequence). V was clipped by 3 bases and J by 5 bases, with 5 bases between them. CDR3 in DNA: TGTGCCAGCAGCTTCCGGGACGAGCAGTACTTC. This translates into CASSFRDEQYF.

This chain links TRBV7-9 with TRBJ2-3; 7 bases fit TRBD1. After removal of 7 bases from V and 5 bases from J, the junction contained 9 bases not matched to a gene. The CDR3 has 14 residues. Germline V gene lookup returns CDR1 SEHNR and CDR2 FQNEAQ (reference sequence). The CDR3 nucleotides read TGTGCCAGCAACGACAGGGCCCCAGGAGATACGCAGTATTTT. Translation: CASNDRAPGDTQYF. Complete variable domain (other parts from reference TRBV7-9 and TRBJ2-3): DTGVSQNPRHKITKRGQNVTFRCDPISEHNRLYWYRQTLGQGPEFLTYFQNEAQLEKSRLLSDRFSAERPKGSFSTLEIQRTEQGDSAMYLCASNDRAPGDTQYFGPGTRLTVL.